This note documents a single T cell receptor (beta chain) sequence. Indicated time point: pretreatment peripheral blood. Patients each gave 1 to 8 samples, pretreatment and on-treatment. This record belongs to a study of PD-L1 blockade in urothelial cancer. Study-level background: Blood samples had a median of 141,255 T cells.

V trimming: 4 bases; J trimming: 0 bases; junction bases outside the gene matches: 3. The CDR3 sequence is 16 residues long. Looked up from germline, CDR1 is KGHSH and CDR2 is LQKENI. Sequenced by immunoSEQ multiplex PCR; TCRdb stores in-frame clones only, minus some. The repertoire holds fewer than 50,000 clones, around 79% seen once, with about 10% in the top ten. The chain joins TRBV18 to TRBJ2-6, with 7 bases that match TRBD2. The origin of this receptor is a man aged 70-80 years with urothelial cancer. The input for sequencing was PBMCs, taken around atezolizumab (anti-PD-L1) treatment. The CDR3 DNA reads TGTGCCAGCTCACTGGGAGGGCCCTCTGGGGCCAACGTCCTGACTTTC. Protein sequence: CASSLGGPSGANVLTF.